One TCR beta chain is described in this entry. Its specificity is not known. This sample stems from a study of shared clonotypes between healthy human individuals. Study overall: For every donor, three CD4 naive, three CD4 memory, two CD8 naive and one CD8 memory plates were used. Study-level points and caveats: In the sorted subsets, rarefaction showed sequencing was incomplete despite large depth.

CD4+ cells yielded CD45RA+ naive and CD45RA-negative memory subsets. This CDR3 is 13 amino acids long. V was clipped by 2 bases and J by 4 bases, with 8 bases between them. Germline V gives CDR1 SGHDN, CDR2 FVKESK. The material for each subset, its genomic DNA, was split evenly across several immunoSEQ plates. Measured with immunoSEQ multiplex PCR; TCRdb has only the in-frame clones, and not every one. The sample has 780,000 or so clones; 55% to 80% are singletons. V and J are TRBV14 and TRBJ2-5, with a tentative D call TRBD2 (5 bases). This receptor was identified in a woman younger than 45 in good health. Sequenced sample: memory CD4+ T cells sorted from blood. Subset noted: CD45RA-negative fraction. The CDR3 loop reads CASSQLGRETQYF. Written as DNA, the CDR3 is TGTGCCAGCAGCCAATTAGGGAGAGAGACCCAGTACTTC.